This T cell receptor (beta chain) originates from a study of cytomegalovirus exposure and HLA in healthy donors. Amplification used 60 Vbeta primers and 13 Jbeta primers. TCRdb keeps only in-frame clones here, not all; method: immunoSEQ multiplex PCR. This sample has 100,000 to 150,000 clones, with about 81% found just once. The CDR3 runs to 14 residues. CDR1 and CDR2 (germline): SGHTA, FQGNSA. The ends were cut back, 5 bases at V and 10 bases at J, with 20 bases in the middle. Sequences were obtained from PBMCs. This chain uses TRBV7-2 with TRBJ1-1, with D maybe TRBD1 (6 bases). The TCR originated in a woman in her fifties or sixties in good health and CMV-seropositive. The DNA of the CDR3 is TGTGCCAGCAGCCTAAGGAACAGGGAAAGTTTAGCTTTCTTT. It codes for CASSLRNRESLAFF.